These 25 T cell receptor beta chains originate from one sample sequenced in a study of T cell responses to AZD1222 COVID-19 vaccine. The table came from immunoSEQ multiplex PCR; TCRdb's copy has only in-frame clones and leaves some out. Of about 110,000 clones listed, approximately 92% were seen once; the top ten hold more than 2%. The specimen comprised peripheral blood, sampled 28 days after the second AZD1222 dose. Receptors originate from an adult who received the AZD1222 COVID-19 vaccine.

The CDR3 here is CASGLLPDGSSYNEQFF. CDR3 in DNA: TGTGCTAGTGGTTTGCTCCCCGACGGGAGCTCCTACAATGAGCAGTTCTTC. J is TRBJ2-1 and V is TRBV12-5; possible D gene TRBD2, 6 bases. Germline V gives CDR1 LGHNT, CDR2 FRNRAP. The CDR3 is 17 amino acids. Trimming pared 2 bases from V and 0 bases from J, leaving 14 bases between.

This chain uses TRBV5-5 with TRBJ1-6, with TRBD1 as a possible D gene (5 bases). Between the trimmed V and J ends, which lost 3 bases and 7 bases, there was a span of 11 bases. The CDR3 covers 14 residues. CDR1 and CDR2 (germline): SGHKS, YYEKEE (reference sequence). The CDR3 loop reads CASSSGTENSPLHF. The CDR3 bases are TGTGCCAGCAGCTCCGGGACGGAGAATTCACCCCTCCACTTT. The variable domain in full, completed from reference TRBV5-5 and TRBJ1-6, reads DAGVTQSPTHLIKTRGQQVTLRCSPISGHKSVSWYQQVLGQGPQFIFQYYEKEERGRGNFPDRFSARQFPNYSSELNVNALLLGDSALYLCASSSGTENSPLHFGNGTRLTVT.

The V and J genes are TRBV7-9 and TRBJ1-1; a possible D gene is TRBD1 (6 bases). This CDR3 is 13 amino acids long. The ends were cut back, 8 bases at V and 1 base at J, with 11 bases in the middle. Germline V gives CDR1 SEHNR, CDR2 FQNEAQ (reference sequence). For the CDR3, the DNA is TGTGCCAGCCTCAGGGGCGGGAACACTGAAGCTTTCTTT. Residues: CASLRGGNTEAFF.

This clone showed up just once. The rearrangement links TRBV4-1 to TRBJ1-6, with D hard to call. Trimming pared 4 bases from V and 7 bases from J, leaving 14 bases between. CDR1 and CDR2 from the germline V gene are MGHRA and YSYEKL. CDR3 size: 15 residues. This CDR3 reads CASSLSSLQNSPLHF. CDR3 bases: TGCGCCAGCAGCCTCTCTTCACTTCAAAATTCACCCCTCCACTTT.

This rearrangement joins TRBV6-2 or TRBV6-3 to TRBJ1-1, with D maybe TRBD1 (6 bases). The CDR3 runs to 14 residues. CDR1 and CDR2 (germline): MNHEY, SVGEGT. The V and J ends lost 4 bases and 3 bases respectively, with 12 bases between them. For the CDR3, the DNA is TGTGCCAGCAGTTTAACCTCAGGGGACACTGAAGCTTTCTTT. It codes for CASSLTSGDTEAFF.

V and J are TRBV25-1 and TRBJ1-4; TRBD1 matches at 7 bases. The CDR3 has 15 amino acids. V was pared by 3 bases and J by 5 bases, with 6 bases of the junction left unmatched. Germline values: CDR1 MGHDK, CDR2 SYGVNS. The CDR3 DNA reads as TGTGCCAGCAGTGAGGCTACAGGGGCAAATGAAAAACTGTTTTTT. This codes for CASSEATGANEKLFF.

The chain links TRBV7-8 to TRBJ2-2; 7 positions match TRBD1. CDR1 SGHVS and CDR2 FQNEAQ come from the germline V gene. Trimming cost V 6 bases and J 1 base; bases outside gene matches: 5. This CDR3 has 15 residues. The CDR3 DNA is TGTGCCAGCAGTGGCACAGGGGTGAACACCGGGGAGCTGTTTTTT. Protein: CASSGTGVNTGELFF.

J is TRBJ2-7 and V is TRBV5-1, with D perhaps TRBD1 or TRBD2 (5 bases each). The germline V and J ends were trimmed by 0 bases and 6 bases, with 16 bases remaining between them. The germline V gene encodes CDR1 SGHRS and CDR2 YFSETQ. CDR3 length: 15 residues. The CDR3 region is CASSLGGLRDLEQYF. CDR3 coding DNA: TGCGCCAGCAGCTTGGGAGGGCTTCGGGACCTCGAGCAGTACTTC.

The chain's CDR3 is CASSHRDRGNTEAFF. In DNA, the CDR3 is TGTGCCAGCAGCCATCGGGACAGGGGAAACACTGAAGCTTTCTTT. The chain links TRBV5-4 to TRBJ1-1, with TRBD1 matching over 10 bases. CDR3 length: 15 residues. Germline CDR1 SGHNT, CDR2 YYREEE (reference sequence). The junction had 5 bases not matched to a gene; V was cut back by 4 bases and J by 2 bases.

This chain links TRBV6-5 with TRBJ2-7; perhaps TRBD2 as D (6 bases). Germline CDR1 MNHEY, CDR2 SVGAGI. V gave up 0 bases and J gave up 2 bases, with 14 bases separating them. This CDR3 comprises 16 residues. In DNA form, the CDR3 reads TGTGCCAGCAGTTACTCTGGGGGGAATACCGCCTACGAGCAGTACTTC. As protein: CASSYSGGNTAYEQYF.

The V and J genes are TRBV7-3 and TRBJ2-2; 10 bases agree with TRBD1. CDR1 and CDR2 from the germline V gene are SGHTA and FQGTGA. Trimming removed 3 bases from V and 5 bases from J; junction bases left unmatched: 12. This CDR3 spans 18 amino acids. CDR3 amino acids: CASSFGSRDRGGTGELFF. CDR3 DNA sequence: TGTGCCAGCAGCTTTGGGTCCCGGGACAGGGGCGGAACCGGGGAGCTGTTTTTT.

The sample holds a few counts of this clone. This chain links TRBV10-3 with TRBJ2-5; D not certain. V dropped 2 bases and J dropped 2 bases, with 3 bases sitting between them. CDR1 and CDR2 (germline): ENHRY, SYGVKD. CDR3 length: 12 residues. The CDR3, as DNA: TGTGCCATCAGTGAGGGGCAAGAGACCCAGTACTTC. Translating gives CAISEGQETQYF.

The genes are TRBV6-5 and TRBJ2-3; TRBD2 matches at 10 bases. The CDR3 loop spans 15 amino acids. Germline CDR1 and CDR2: MNHEY and SVGAGI. Losses at the gene ends were 5 bases for V and 0 bases for J; bases not matched to a gene: 2. The CDR3 region is CASSLAGASTDTQYF. The CDR3 coding sequence is TGTGCCAGCAGTCTAGCGGGGGCTAGCACAGATACGCAGTATTTT.

The chain joins TRBV2 to TRBJ1-1; 10 nucleotides line up with TRBD1. V shed 5 bases, J shed 6 bases, and the junction held 6 bases outside the gene matches. The CDR3 is 14 amino acids. Germline V CDR1 and CDR2: SNHLY, FYNNEI. The CDR3 DNA reads as TGTGCCAGCAGTCCCCCGGGACAGGGGCCTGAAGCTTTCTTT. This translates into CASSPPGQGPEAFF.

The chain joins TRBV27 to TRBJ2-2; tentative D call: TRBD1 (6 bases). The CDR3 length is 15 residues. The V end lost 3 bases, the J end lost 2 bases, and 10 bases lay between the germline ends. CDR1 MNHEY and CDR2 SMNVEV come from the germline V gene (reference sequence). CDR3 DNA sequence: TGTGCCAGCAGTTTTGGGGACACCAACACCGGGGAGCTGTTTTTT. It is translated as CASSFGDTNTGELFF.

This clone was seen a single time. V gene TRBV6-1 combines with J gene TRBJ2-7; a weak D match, TRBD1 (5 bases). This CDR3 spans 13 amino acids. Germline values: CDR1 MNHNS, CDR2 SASEGT. V gave up 6 bases and J gave up 4 bases, with 13 bases separating them. CDR3 amino acids: CASRTGQLYEQYF. CDR3 DNA: TGTGCCAGCAGGACCGGACAACTTTACGAGCAGTACTTC.

This rearrangement joins TRBV7-2 to TRBJ2-7; possible D gene TRBD2, 5 bases. The V gene's germline CDR1 is SGHTA and CDR2 FQGNSA. The CDR3 runs 15 residues. Trimming shortened V by 1 base and J by 3 bases, and 13 bases separated the two germline ends. Written as DNA, the CDR3 is TGTGCCAGCAGCTTAGAGGGAGCGGTAGTCTACGAGCAGTACTTC. Its translation is CASSLEGAVVYEQYF.

The CDR3 reads CASSQPLGGRNNEQFF. The CDR3 coding sequence is TGCGCCAGCAGCCAGCCCCTAGGAGGTCGCAACAATGAGCAGTTCTTC. The chain is built from TRBV4-1 and TRBJ2-1, with D possibly being TRBD2 (5 bases). Germline V lookup: CDR1 MGHRA, CDR2 YSYEKL. The CDR3 runs 16 residues. V lost 3 bases, J lost 5 bases, and 17 bases lay in between.

The rearrangement uses TRBV12-3 or TRBV12-4 and TRBJ1-2, with 8 bases identical to TRBD1. The CDR3 totals 12 residues. The ends lost 8 bases at V and 6 bases at J; junction bases unmatched: 5. The CDR3 nucleotides read TGTGCCAGCTTCACAGGGGGAAATGGCTACACCTTC. Protein sequence: CASFTGGNGYTF.

The chain carries TRBV6-5 and TRBJ1-5, with 7 nucleotides matching TRBD1. Germline loops: CDR1 MNHEY, CDR2 SVGAGI. The CDR3 sequence is 14 residues long. The trim removed 7 bases at V and 3 bases at J, leaving 6 bases unmatched. CDR3 coding DNA: TGTGCCAGCAAGCCGGGACAGATCAATCAGCCCCAGCATTTT. Residues: CASKPGQINQPQHF.

The chain recombines TRBV11-1 with TRBJ2-7; D assignment may be TRBD1 or TRBD2 (5 bases each). This CDR3 is built from 16 residues. The V gene's germline CDR1 is SGHAT and CDR2 FQDESV (reference sequence). V was clipped by 2 bases and J by 6 bases, with 20 bases between them. CDR3 coding DNA: TGTGCCAGCAGCTTACTATCAGGAGACACGAGGGGCGAGCAGTACTTC. It yields the protein CASSLLSGDTRGEQYF.

The rearrangement links TRBV27 to TRBJ1-2; D uncertain. Trimming left V 8 bases short and J 2 bases short, with 9 bases between. This CDR3 is 12 amino acids long. CDR1 and CDR2 (germline): MNHEY, SMNVEV (reference sequence). CDR3 nucleotides: TGTGCCAGCGCGGACGGAAACTATGGCTACACCTTC. It translates to CASADGNYGYTF.

The rearrangement links TRBV28 to TRBJ2-7; D not resolved. The V and J ends lost 3 bases and 6 bases respectively, with 12 bases between them. The germline V gene has CDR1 MDHEN and CDR2 SYDVKM. The CDR3 has 13 amino acids. CDR3 in amino acids: CASSFSESLEQYF. CDR3 bases: TGTGCCAGCAGTTTTTCGGAGTCTCTCGAGCAGTACTTC.

The chain combines TRBV27 with TRBJ2-1; 8 bases fit TRBD1. The CDR3 contains 14 residues. The junction had 1 base not matched to a gene; V was cut back by 0 bases and J by 6 bases. Per the germline V gene, CDR1 is MNHEY and CDR2 is SMNVEV (reference sequence). CDR3 nucleotide sequence: TGTGCCAGCAGTTTATCGGACAGGGCCAATGAGCAGTTCTTC. This gives the protein CASSLSDRANEQFF.

The chain couples TRBV3-1 (or the pseudogene TRBV3-2) to TRBJ2-1, with 8 bases fitting TRBD2. The CDR3 extends over 18 amino acids. Germline assignment: CDR1 LGHDT and CDR2 YNNKEL (reference sequence). V dropped 3 bases and J dropped 3; count of bases not matched to a gene: 13. CDR3 amino acids: CASSQAIISGTGYNEQFF. As DNA, the CDR3 is TGTGCCAGCAGCCAGGCCATTATTAGCGGGACCGGCTACAATGAGCAGTTCTTC.